Included here is one TCR beta chain sequence, with context. Its antigen is as yet unknown. The record originates from a study of human T cells and chemical hapten exposure. Across the study: Patch tests applied 0.01% DPC to the upper back, read at 6 days. The study, taken as a whole, reports: Expanded TCRs grouped into significantly more large CDR3 similarity clusters than controls produced. PT1 expanded TCR counts and patch test score were linked, and their correlation was positive.

TCRdb reprocessed the RACE reads with MiXCR, giving one entry per CDR3 protein. The sample has approximately 86,000 distinct CDR3 sequences, approximately 10% seen once. The CDR3 runs to 15 residues. Germline CDR1 MNHEY, CDR2 SVGEGT. V lost 6 bases to trimming and J lost 0 bases, with 12 bases between them. The time point is: patch test 3, about 24 weeks after DPC sensitization. Treatment given: therapeutic diphenylcyclopropenone sensitization with weekly scalp DPC. The V and J genes are TRBV6-2 or TRBV6-3 and TRBJ1-5, with D perhaps TRBD1 (6 bases). The TCR was taken from a woman aged 25 to 45 with alopecia areata. Some clones in this sample may be carry-over from other donors' samples. This sample comprised whole blood, obtained in connection with sensitization to the hapten diphenylcyclopropenone (DPC). The CDR3 DNA sequence: TGTGCCAGCAGCTTGACAGGACATAGCAATCAGCCCCAGCATTTT. Translated: CASSLTGHSNQPQHF.